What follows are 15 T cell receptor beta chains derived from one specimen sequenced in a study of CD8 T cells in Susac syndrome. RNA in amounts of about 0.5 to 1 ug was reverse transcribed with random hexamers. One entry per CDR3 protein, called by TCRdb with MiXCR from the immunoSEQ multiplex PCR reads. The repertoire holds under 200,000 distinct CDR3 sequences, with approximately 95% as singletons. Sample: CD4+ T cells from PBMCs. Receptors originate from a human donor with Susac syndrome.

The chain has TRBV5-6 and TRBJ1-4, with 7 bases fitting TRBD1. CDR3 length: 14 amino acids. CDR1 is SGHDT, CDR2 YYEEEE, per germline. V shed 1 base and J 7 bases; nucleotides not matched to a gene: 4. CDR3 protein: CASSLRQGVEKLFF. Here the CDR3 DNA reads TGTGCCAGCAGCTTGAGGCAGGGGGTTGAAAAACTGTTTTTT.

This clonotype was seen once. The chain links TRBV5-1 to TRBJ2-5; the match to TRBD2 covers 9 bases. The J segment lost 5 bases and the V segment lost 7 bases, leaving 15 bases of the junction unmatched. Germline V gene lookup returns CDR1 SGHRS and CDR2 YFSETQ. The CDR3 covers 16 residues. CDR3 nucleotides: TGCGCCAGCGGCCGTTCTCTAGCGGGGCCGTTCGAGACCCAGTACTTC. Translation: CASGRSLAGPFETQYF.

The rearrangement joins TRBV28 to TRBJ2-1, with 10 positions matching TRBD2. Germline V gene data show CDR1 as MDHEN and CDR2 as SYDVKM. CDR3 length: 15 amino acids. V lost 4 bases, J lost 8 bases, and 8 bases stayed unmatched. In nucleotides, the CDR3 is TGTGCCAGCAGTTCCCCGGCTAGCGGGAGCGATGAGCAGTTCTTC. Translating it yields CASSSPASGSDEQFF.

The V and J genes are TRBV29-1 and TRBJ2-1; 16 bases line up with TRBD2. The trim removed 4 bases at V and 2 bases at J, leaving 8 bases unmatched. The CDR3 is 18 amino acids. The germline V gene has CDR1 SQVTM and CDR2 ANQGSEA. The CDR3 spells CSVVPGLAGGLAYNEQFF. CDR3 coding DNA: TGCAGCGTTGTCCCGGGACTAGCGGGGGGGCTGGCCTACAATGAGCAGTTCTTC.

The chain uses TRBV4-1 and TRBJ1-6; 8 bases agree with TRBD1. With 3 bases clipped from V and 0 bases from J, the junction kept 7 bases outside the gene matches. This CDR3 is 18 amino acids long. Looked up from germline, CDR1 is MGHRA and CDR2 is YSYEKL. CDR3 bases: TGCGCCAGCAGCCAGGAAACGACAGGGGCCTCCTATAATTCACCCCTCCACTTT. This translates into CASSQETTGASYNSPLHF.

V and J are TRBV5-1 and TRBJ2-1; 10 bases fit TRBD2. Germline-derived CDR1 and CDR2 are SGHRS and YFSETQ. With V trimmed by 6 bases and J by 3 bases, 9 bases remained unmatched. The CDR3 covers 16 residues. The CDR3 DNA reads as TGCGCCAGCACCCCCATGGCTAGCGGGAGCTACAATGAGCAGTTCTTC. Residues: CASTPMASGSYNEQFF.

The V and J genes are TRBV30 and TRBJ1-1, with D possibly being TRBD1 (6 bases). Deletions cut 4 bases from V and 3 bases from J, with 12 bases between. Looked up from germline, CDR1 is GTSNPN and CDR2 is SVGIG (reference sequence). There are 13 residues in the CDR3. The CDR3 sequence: CAWTRQVDTEAFF. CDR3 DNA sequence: TGTGCCTGGACCCGACAGGTGGACACTGAAGCTTTCTTT.

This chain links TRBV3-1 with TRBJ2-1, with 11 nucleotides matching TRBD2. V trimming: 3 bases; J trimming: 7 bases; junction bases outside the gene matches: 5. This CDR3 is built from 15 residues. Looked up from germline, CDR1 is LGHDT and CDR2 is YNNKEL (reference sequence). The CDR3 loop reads CASSHTSGSLNEQFF. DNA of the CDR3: TGTGCCAGCAGCCACACTAGCGGGAGTTTGAATGAGCAGTTCTTC.

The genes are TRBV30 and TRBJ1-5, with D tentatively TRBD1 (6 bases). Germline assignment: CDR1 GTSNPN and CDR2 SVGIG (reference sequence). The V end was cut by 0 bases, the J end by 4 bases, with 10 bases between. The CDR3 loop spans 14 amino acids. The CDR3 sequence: CAWSVLQGNQPQHF. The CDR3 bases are TGTGCCTGGAGTGTACTACAGGGAAATCAGCCCCAGCATTTT.

The DNA of the CDR3 is TGTGCCAGCAGCTTTTCAAGGTACCAAGAGACCCAGTACTTC. It encodes CASSFSRYQETQYF. The genes are TRBV7-9 and TRBJ2-5; D is uncertain. Germline values: CDR1 SEHNR, CDR2 FQNEAQ (reference sequence). V lost 3 bases and J lost 0, with 8 bases in between. This CDR3 contains 14 residues.

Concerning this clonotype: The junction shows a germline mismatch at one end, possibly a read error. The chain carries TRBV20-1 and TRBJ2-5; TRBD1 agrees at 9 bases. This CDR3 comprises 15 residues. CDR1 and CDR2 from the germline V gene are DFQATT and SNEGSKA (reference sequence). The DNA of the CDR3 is TGCAGTGCTAAAATGGGACAGGGCTTAGGAGAGGCCCAGTACTTC. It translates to CSAKMGQGLGEAQYF.

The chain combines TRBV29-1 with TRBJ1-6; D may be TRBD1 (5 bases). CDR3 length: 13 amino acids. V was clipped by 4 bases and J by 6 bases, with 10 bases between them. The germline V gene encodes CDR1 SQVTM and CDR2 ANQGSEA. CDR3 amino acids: CSVAAGTNSPLHF. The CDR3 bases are TGCAGCGTTGCAGCGGGGACTAATTCACCCCTCCACTTT.

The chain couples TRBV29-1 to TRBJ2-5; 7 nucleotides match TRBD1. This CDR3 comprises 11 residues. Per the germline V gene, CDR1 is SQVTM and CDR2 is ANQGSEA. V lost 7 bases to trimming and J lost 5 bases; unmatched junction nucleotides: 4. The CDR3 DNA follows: TGCAGCGCGACAGGGCTGGAGACCCAGTACTTC. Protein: CSATGLETQYF.

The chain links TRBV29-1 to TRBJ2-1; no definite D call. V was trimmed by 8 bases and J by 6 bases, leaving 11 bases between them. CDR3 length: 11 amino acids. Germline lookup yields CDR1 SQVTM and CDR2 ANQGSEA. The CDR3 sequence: CSPRWGNEQFF. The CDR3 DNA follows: TGCAGCCCCCGCTGGGGCAATGAGCAGTTCTTC.

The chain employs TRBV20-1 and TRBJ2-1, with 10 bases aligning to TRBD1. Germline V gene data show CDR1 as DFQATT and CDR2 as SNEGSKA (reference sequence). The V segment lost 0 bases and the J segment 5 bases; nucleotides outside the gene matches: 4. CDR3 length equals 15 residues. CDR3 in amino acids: CSARDTGQGDNEQFF. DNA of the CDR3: TGCAGTGCTAGAGACACAGGACAGGGGGACAATGAGCAGTTCTTC.